This T cell receptor (beta chain) was identified during a study of CXCR3-negative and CXCR3-positive naive CD8 T cells. Looking at the study overall: Sequencing yielded 140 million or so TRB reads, roughly 1.5 +/- 0.3 million per library.

About this clonotype: The antigen is unknown.

Through 5' RACE with UMI labels, the TRB cDNA libraries were prepared. TCRdb re-called the 5' RACE reads and shows each CDR3 protein once, DNA omitted. This table lists over 70,000 distinct CDR3 sequences. Germline V gene data show CDR1 as SGHAT and CDR2 as FQNNGV. This CDR3 has 15 residues. Naive cells were sorted as CD45RO-, CCR7+, CD27+ and CD95-. Study outcomes and limitations: Researchers report that CXCR3-positive naive cells carry more hydrophobic TRB CDR3s than CXCR3-negative naive cells.

The clonotype was recovered from a human donor in good health. Some clones in this sample may be carry-over from other donors' samples. V gene TRBV11-2 combines with J gene TRBJ2-7; TCRdb's assignment of TRBD1 cannot be checked, as there is no DNA. The sequenced sample was naive CXCR3- CD8+ T cells from blood. As to subset: CD45RO-CCR7+CD27+CD95- naive CD8+ T cells lacking CXCR3 (TNR3-). CDR3 loop: CASSFLSGSPNEQYF.